The T cell receptor beta chain described here comes from a study of cytomegalovirus exposure and HLA in healthy donors. Study conclusions and caveats: Reports showed the classifier diagnosing cytomegalovirus status with high specificity and sensitivity. Most TCR sequences proved rare, with some public TCRs found in many donors. Some TCR beta chains (roughly 160 of them) were listed as cytomegalovirus-associated.

This CDR3 comprises 18 residues. V trimming: 0 bases; J trimming: 1 base; junction bases outside the gene matches: 7. Germline values: CDR1 MGHRA, CDR2 YSYEKL. As concerns this clone: The antigen remains unidentified.

Produced via immunoSEQ multiplex PCR; TCRdb's table is partial and in-frame only. The table shows about 360,000 clones, with 75% to 90% occurring only once. This TCR derives from a woman between 18 and 29 years old in good health and CMV-seronegative. The sequenced sample consisted of PBMCs. The chain carries TRBV4-1 and TRBJ2-3; 10 bases map to TRBD2. CDR3 coding DNA: TGCGCCAGCAGCCAAGATGGCTCGCTAGCGGGGGGCACAGATACGCAGTATTTT. This translates into CASSQDGSLAGGTDTQYF.